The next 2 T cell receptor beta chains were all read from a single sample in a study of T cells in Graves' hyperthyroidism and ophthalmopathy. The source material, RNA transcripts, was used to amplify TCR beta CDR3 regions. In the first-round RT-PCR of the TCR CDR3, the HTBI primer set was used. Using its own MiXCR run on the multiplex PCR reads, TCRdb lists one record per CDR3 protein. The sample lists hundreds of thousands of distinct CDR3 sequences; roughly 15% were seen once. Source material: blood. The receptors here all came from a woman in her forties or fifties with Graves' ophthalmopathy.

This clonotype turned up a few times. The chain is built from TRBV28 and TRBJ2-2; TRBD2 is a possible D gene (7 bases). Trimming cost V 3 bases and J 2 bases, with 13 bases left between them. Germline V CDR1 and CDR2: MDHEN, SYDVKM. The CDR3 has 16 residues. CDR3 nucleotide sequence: TGTGCCAGCAGTTTTGCGGGGGCGGGTAACACCGGGGAGCTGTTTTTT. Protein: CASSFAGAGNTGELFF.

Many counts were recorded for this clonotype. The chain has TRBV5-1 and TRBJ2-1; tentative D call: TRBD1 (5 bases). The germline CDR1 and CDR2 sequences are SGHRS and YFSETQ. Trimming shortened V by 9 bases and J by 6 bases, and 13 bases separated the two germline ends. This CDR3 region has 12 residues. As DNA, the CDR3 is TGCGCCATCACGACAGATTCCAATGAGCAGTTCTTC. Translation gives CAITTDSNEQFF.